This TCR beta chain came from a study of cytomegalovirus exposure and HLA in healthy donors. Study observations and caveats: Researchers reported from a later analysis that most CMV-associated TCR beta chains appeared HLA-restricted. Being productive about 87% or about 30% of the time was typical of most TCR beta V segments in an earlier analysis.

The CDR3 is 16 amino acids. The V and J ends lost 4 bases and 7 bases, in that order; junction bases with no gene match: 11. Whereas donors were nominally healthy upon sampling, unrecorded immune exposures were probable. A multiplex PCR was run with 60 Vbeta primers and 13 Jbeta primers. Clones were sequenced by immunoSEQ multiplex PCR, and TCRdb holds only the in-frame ones, with some missing. This sample has fewer than 250,000 clones; about 83% occur once, and the top ten carry 15% to 17%. About this clone itself: What it recognizes is unknown.

Specimen: PBMCs. The sequence came from a man aged 40-50 years in good health and CMV-seronegative. The chain recombines TRBV6-7 with TRBJ2-1, with 9 bases matching TRBD2. TRBV6-7 is labeled an ORF, and its function is uncertain. The CDR3 coding sequence is TGTGCCAGCAGTTCCACGATTAGCGGGAGAGGGAATGAGCAGTTCTTC. Its translation: CASSSTISGRGNEQFF.